Following are 19 T cell receptor beta chains from one sample sequenced in a study of technical replicates of blood from several donors. This table comes from immunoSEQ multiplex PCR, and its TCRdb copy is limited to in-frame clones, with some not included. Here the sample spans some 64,000 clones, about 92% being singletons. Sequencing was carried out using PBMCs. The source of these receptors is a human donor in good health. Some clones in this sample may be carry-over from other donors' samples.

This clone appeared once. The chain uses TRBV11-2 and TRBJ1-4; D gene unclear. Germline V CDR1 and CDR2: SGHAT, FQNNGV. The CDR3 has 15 amino acids. Trimming removed 6 bases at V and 8 bases at J, with 19 bases between. CDR3 protein: CASRVANQAGEKLFF. The CDR3, as DNA: TGTGCCAGCAGAGTCGCGAACCAGGCGGGGGAAAAACTGTTTTTT.

V and J are TRBV11-2 and TRBJ1-1; maybe TRBD1 (5 bases). The CDR3 runs 13 residues. Germline CDR1 is SGHAT and CDR2 is FQNNGV. Trimming cost V 5 bases and J 4 bases, with 11 bases left between them. This CDR3 reads CASSPGWGTEAFF. The DNA of the CDR3 is TGTGCCAGCAGCCCAGGGTGGGGCACTGAAGCTTTCTTT.

The CDR3 region is CASSQDLAEDTQYF. DNA for the CDR3: TGCGCCAGCAGCCAAGATCTAGCGGAGGATACGCAGTATTTT. The V gene is TRBV4-3, the J gene TRBJ2-3, with 7 bases aligning to TRBD2. This CDR3 comprises 14 residues. Germline CDR1 and CDR2: LGHNA and YSLEER. J gave up 6 bases and V 0 bases, and 3 bases lay outside the gene matches.

V usage is TRBV9 and J usage is TRBJ2-1; D ambiguous. Germline V gene data show CDR1 as SGDLS and CDR2 as YYNGEE. There are 12 residues in the CDR3. V lost 3 bases, J lost 4 bases, and 5 bases lay in between. CDR3 region: CASSAGYNEQFF. The CDR3 DNA follows: TGTGCCAGCAGCGCCGGTTACAATGAGCAGTTCTTC.

This clone was found once. The chain is built from TRBV7-8 and TRBJ2-3; possibly TRBD2 for D (6 bases). Germline CDR1 is SGHVS and CDR2 is FQNEAQ. V lost 9 bases to trimming and J lost 0 bases, with 22 bases between them. The CDR3 is 17 amino acids. The CDR3 reads CASKRNLAYSSTDTQYF. CDR3 sequence (DNA): TGTGCCAGTAAGCGCAACCTAGCGTATTCTAGCACAGATACGCAGTATTTT.

This chain joins TRBV5-4 and TRBJ2-2, with TRBD1 as a possible D gene (5 bases). The germline V gene has CDR1 SGHNT and CDR2 YYREEE (reference sequence). V shed 2 bases and J shed 5 bases, with 16 bases lying between them. The CDR3 is 16 amino acids. The CDR3 is CASSLGRQGKTGELFF. The DNA of the CDR3 is TGTGCCAGCAGCTTAGGCCGCCAGGGCAAAACCGGGGAGCTGTTTTTT.

V and J are TRBV13 and TRBJ2-7, with 8 bases fitting TRBD1. Germline CDR1 PRHDT, CDR2 FYEKMQ (reference sequence). The J segment lost 5 bases and the V segment lost 2 bases, leaving 14 bases of the junction unmatched. This CDR3 is built from 17 residues. The CDR3 DNA is TGTGCCAGCAGCTTATACGCCCGACAGGGGTCCTTCGACGAGCAGTACTTC. Amino acid sequence: CASSLYARQGSFDEQYF. The complete variable domain, with remaining parts taken from reference TRBV13 and TRBJ2-7, reads AAGVIQSPRHLIKEKRETATLKCYPIPRHDTVYWYQQGPGQDPQFLISFYEKMQSDKGSIPDRFSAQQFSDYHSELNMSSLELGDSALYFCASSLYARQGSFDEQYFGPGTRLTVT.

This chain uses TRBV7-9 with TRBJ2-3, with TRBD2 matching over 10 bases. Germline V gene lookup returns CDR1 SEHNR and CDR2 FQNEAQ (reference sequence). The J segment lost 4 bases and the V segment lost 3 bases, leaving 4 bases of the junction unmatched. The CDR3 is 15 residues long. The CDR3 bases are TGTGCCAGCAGCTTCTTAGCGGGAGGTTCAGATACGCAGTATTTT. Amino acid sequence: CASSFLAGGSDTQYF. Complete variable domain (other parts from reference TRBV7-9 and TRBJ2-3): DTGVSQNPRHKITKRGQNVTFRCDPISEHNRLYWYRQTLGQGPEFLTYFQNEAQLEKSRLLSDRFSAERPKGSFSTLEIQRTEQGDSAMYLCASSFLAGGSDTQYFGPGTRLTVL.

The chain carries TRBV7-9 and TRBJ2-2; TRBD2 is a possible D gene (5 bases). The CDR3 has 17 amino acids. Deletions cut 5 bases from V and 2 bases from J, with 18 bases between. In germline, CDR1 is SEHNR, CDR2 FQNEAQ (reference sequence). CDR3 DNA: TGTGCCAGCAGCCCCCCCTTGGTGGGGAGAAACACCGGGGAGCTGTTTTTT. Translated, it gives CASSPPLVGRNTGELFF.

Concerning this clone itself: The same CDR3 can be traced to other DNA sequences in this sample. The chain recombines TRBV13 with TRBJ1-6; a weak D match, TRBD1 (5 bases). This CDR3 comprises 14 residues. Trimming pared 5 bases from V and 6 bases from J, leaving 11 bases between. Germline-derived CDR1 and CDR2 are PRHDT and FYEKMQ (reference sequence). The CDR3 region is CASSLDRANSPLHF. The CDR3 bases are TGTGCCAGCAGCCTTGACAGAGCTAATTCACCCCTCCACTTT. The whole variable domain, remainder taken from reference TRBV13 and TRBJ1-6, is AAGVIQSPRHLIKEKRETATLKCYPIPRHDTVYWYQQGPGQDPQFLISFYEKMQSDKGSIPDRFSAQQFSDYHSELNMSSLELGDSALYFCASSLDRANSPLHFGNGTRLTVT.

This chain uses TRBV9 with TRBJ2-1, with 7 nucleotides matching TRBD2. The germline V gene has CDR1 SGDLS and CDR2 YYNGEE. CDR3 size: 13 residues. Unmatched junction bases numbered 3, after V lost 4 bases and J lost 5 bases. The CDR3 DNA sequence: TGTGCCAGCAGCTCTCGGGGGGACAATGAGCAGTTCTTC. Translation gives CASSSRGDNEQFF.

This chain connects TRBV4-3 to TRBJ2-7, with D possibly TRBD1 on 6 matching bases. The germline V gene has CDR1 LGHNA and CDR2 YSLEER. Trimming shortened V by 1 base and J by 3 bases, and 13 bases separated the two germline ends. The CDR3 consists of 15 residues. CDR3 sequence (DNA): TGCGCCAGCAGCCAAGCCTCACAGGGCAGCTACGAGCAGTACTTC. It codes for CASSQASQGSYEQYF.

V is TRBV4-3 and J is TRBJ2-7, with TRBD1 identical over 11 bases. Germline V gene data show CDR1 as LGHNA and CDR2 as YSLEER. The V and J ends lost 4 bases and 6 bases, in that order; junction bases with no gene match: 5. CDR3 size: 14 residues. CDR3: CASSPTDRGLEQYF. CDR3 in DNA: TGCGCCAGCAGCCCCACGGACAGGGGGCTCGAGCAGTACTTC.

The CDR3 region is CASSPPGLDTQYF. The CDR3 DNA follows: TGTGCCAGCAGCCCACCGGGACTCGATACGCAGTATTTT. This chain joins TRBV7-2 and TRBJ2-3, with D possibly being TRBD2 (6 bases). The CDR3 has 13 residues. Germline V gives CDR1 SGHTA, CDR2 FQGNSA. The ends were cut back, 5 bases at V and 6 bases at J, with 12 bases in the middle.

This rearrangement joins TRBV2 to TRBJ1-5, with a possible D match to TRBD1 (6 bases). Between the trimmed V and J ends, which lost 7 bases and 4 bases, there was a span of 14 bases. The CDR3 spans 14 residues. Germline loops: CDR1 SNHLY, CDR2 FYNNEI. CDR3 amino acids: CASTNQQGNQPQHF. The CDR3 DNA reads as TGTGCCAGCACCAATCAACAGGGTAATCAGCCCCAGCATTTT.

The chain uses TRBV4-1 and TRBJ1-6; 7 nucleotides agree with TRBD1. The germline V gene has CDR1 MGHRA and CDR2 YSYEKL. The CDR3 has 15 amino acids. The trim removed 1 base at V and 8 bases at J, leaving 5 bases unmatched. The CDR3: CASSQGDRSDSPLHF. The DNA of the CDR3 is TGCGCCAGCAGCCAAGGGGACAGATCCGATTCACCCCTCCACTTT.

The gene calls are TRBV5-6 and TRBJ2-7; TRBD1 might be the D (6 bases). This CDR3 region has 15 residues. The germline V gene has CDR1 SGHDT and CDR2 YYEEEE. Trimming took 4 bases from V and 0 from J, leaving 14 bases between them. CDR3 in amino acids: CASSQGQLISYEQYF. CDR3 DNA sequence: TGTGCCAGCAGCCAGGGACAACTAATCTCCTACGAGCAGTACTTC.

V usage is TRBV15 and J usage is TRBJ2-1; 8 bases map to TRBD2. J lost 6 bases, V lost 0 bases, and 13 bases had no gene match. Germline assignment: CDR1 LNHNV and CDR2 YYDKDF (reference sequence). The CDR3 consists of 18 residues. The CDR3 DNA is TGTGCCACCAGCAGAGATCAAGTAACCGGGACTAGGTTCAATGAGCAGTTCTTC. It translates to CATSRDQVTGTRFNEQFF.

The rearrangement joins TRBV7-8 to TRBJ2-5, with 10 bases matching TRBD2. V lost 4 bases and J lost 1; bases outside the gene matches: 3. Germline V CDR1 and CDR2: SGHVS, FQNEAQ. The CDR3 runs to 15 residues. As DNA, the CDR3 is TGTGCCAGCAGCTATAGCGGGGGGCTCCAAGAGACCCAGTACTTC. Encoded protein: CASSYSGGLQETQYF. Full variable domain (outside the CDR3, taken from reference TRBV7-8 and TRBJ2-5): GAGVSQSPRYKVAKRGQDVALRCDPISGHVSLFWYQQALGQGPEFLTYFQNEAQLDKSGLPSDRFFAERPEGSVSTLKIQRTQQEDSAVYLCASSYSGGLQETQYFGPGTRLLVL.